This T cell receptor beta chain was sequenced during a study of radiotherapy plus CTLA-4 blockade in lung cancer listed by TCRdb under 2018. For the study in its entirety: Objective responses occurred in around 20% of enrolled patients, and about 30% achieved disease control.

The study tested focal radiation therapy combined with CTLA-4 blockade (ipilimumab) in patients with chemo-refractory metastatic non-small-cell lung cancer. Receptors were amplified or captured by the immunoSEQ multiplex PCR assay. Imported from immuneACCESS, the table was reduced by TCRdb to in-frame sequences with V and J called. These copies leave out some clones; in studies compared against another copy, an unresolved V gene accounts for under half, and the cause of the remainder is not known. This sample comprises 81,000 or so clones, more than 75% of them detected only once. Of the sample, approximately 0.9% falls within the top ten clones. What the study reported, not specific to this receptor: The strongest predictors of response, as reported, were early dynamic changes in blood T cell clones along with a rise in serum interferon-beta after radiation. TCR clones derived from tumors expanded in peripheral blood after treatment with radiotherapy and ipilimumab.

A single count supports this clone. This receptor's antigen is unknown. Within one base of it there is no much larger clone, and no base qualities were kept. Cut back by 8 bases and 7 bases, the V and J ends lie 17 bases apart. CDR1 and CDR2 are drawn from the germline V gene: SGHTA, FQGNSA. Inclusive of the bounding cysteine and phenylalanine, the CDR3 is 13 residues long. Kept here is only the CDR3 DNA, which spans 39 bases and is read in frame from base 1. The rearrangement joined TRBV7-2 to TRBJ1-1; the D gene cannot be named for sure. The TCR sequence derives from a human donor with non-small cell lung cancer who had stable disease on radiotherapy plus ipilimumab. Sequencing used peripheral blood, obtained from a patient treated with radiotherapy plus ipilimumab. CDR3 sequence: CASSLLGWGEAFF. Here is the DNA: TGTGCCAGCTCACTCCTGGGCTGGGGTGAAGCTTTCTTT.